What follows describes a single T cell receptor beta chain. The entry originates in a study of cytomegalovirus exposure and HLA in healthy donors. PCR was performed using 60 Vbeta and 13 Jbeta primers. TCRdb keeps only in-frame clones here, not all; method: immunoSEQ multiplex PCR. Among 130,000 or so clones listed, roughly 73% were seen once. The CDR3 sequence is 14 residues long. Germline CDR1 LNHDA, CDR2 SQIVND (reference sequence). V gave up 8 bases and J gave up 0 bases, with 8 bases separating them. Sequencing used PBMCs. The gene calls are TRBV19 and TRBJ2-6; possibly TRBD1 for D (5 bases). The clonotype originates from a man aged 40-49 years in good health and CMV-seronegative. CDR3: CASWGLSGANVLTF. The CDR3 bases are TGTGCCAGTTGGGGCCTCTCTGGGGCCAACGTCCTGACTTTC.